This paragraph covers one T cell receptor beta chain sequence. Its antigen is not yet known. Per-nucleotide qualities are absent, and no much larger clonotype sits a single base away. The data stem from a study of blood T cell repertoires in COVID-19 (dated by TCRdb to the early 2020s). Background for the entire study: Samples covering the acute and convalescent phases of COVID-19 were provided by collaborators in the United States, Italy and Spain. The prospective study material was composed of cDNA or gDNA derived from T cells, B-cell-depleted T cells, or PBMCs. The dataset comprised deeply sampled blood TCRbeta repertoires from subjects exposed to, actively infected with, or recovered from COVID-19. The repertoires were made available in a free public database intended to serve as a resource for research on the immune response to SARS-CoV-2. The samples were drawn from the first 160 participants of the ongoing ImmuneRACE study and from over a thousand subjects provided by 6 global collaborators. The sample metadata nearly always contained a de-identified subject ID, COVID-19 status, age in years and sex. Where available, HLA class I and class II types were taken from metadata supplied by the sample provider and were not determined by assay-based typing. The study at large found these results: How much clinical and demographic metadata was included differed by source and by participant, and the metadata was provided uncurated.

TCRbeta CDR3 regions were amplified from genomic DNA by means of the immunoSEQ Assay, a bias-controlled multiplex PCR. The study's processing was this. Nucleated cell counts per sample were estimated from amplification of reference gene primers within the assay. Sequence reads were collapsed and filtered to measure the absolute abundance of every unique TCRbeta CDR3 rearrangement. For each sample, productive Simpson clonality was calculated by taking the square root of Simpson's diversity index across productive rearrangements. The source is immuneACCESS, and TCRdb retained only in-frame sequences with V and J called. Part of the clones is not carried over; for the studies checked, unresolved V genes explain less than half of this, and the remainder is unexplained. Clone size and V and J calls were adopted from that table, with D and trimming inferred from the DNA. Within this sample are around 94,000 clones, with 84% of them counted one time only. The top ten hold about 10% of the sample.

Collaborating institutions collected whole blood in K2EDTA tubes following their own protocols. Collaborator samples were shipped for TCRbeta analysis as frozen whole blood, isolated PBMCs, or DNA extracted from either sample type. The CDR3, from cysteine to phenylalanine, totals 11 residues. Only the CDR3 region is kept as DNA, spanning 33 bases read in frame from base 1. Cut back by 10 bases and 4 bases, the V and J ends lie 10 bases apart. According to the germline V gene (reference sequence), CDR1 reads MNHNY and CDR2 reads SVGAGI. The chain couples TRBV6-6 to TRBJ1-1; the D gene is not confidently resolved. This TCR was sampled from a man aged 35 to 55 with active or convalescent COVID-19. Sequencing input: peripheral blood. Read as DNA, the sequence is TGTGCCACCCAATCGGGCACTGAAGCTTTCTTT. Its product reads: CATQSGTEAFF.